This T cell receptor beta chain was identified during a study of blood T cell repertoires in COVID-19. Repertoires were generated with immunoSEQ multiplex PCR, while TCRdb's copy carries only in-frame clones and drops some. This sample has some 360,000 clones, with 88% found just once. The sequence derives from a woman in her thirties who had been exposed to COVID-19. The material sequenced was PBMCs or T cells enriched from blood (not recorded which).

For the CDR3, the DNA is TGTGCCTGGAGTGTAGAACGAGAAGTATTGTTCTTC. Protein sequence: CAWSVEREVLFF. The genes are TRBV30 and TRBJ2-1; D not resolved. Between the trimmed V and J ends, which lost 0 bases and 15 bases, there was a span of 15 bases. CDR3 size: 12 residues. Germline loops: CDR1 GTSNPN, CDR2 SVGIG (reference sequence).